This T cell receptor beta chain derives from a study of T cell repertoires in cytomegalovirus infection. About the study: Recently identified HLA-C-restricted and well-studied HLA-B-restricted CMV epitopes were used. Public TCR beta signature analysis indicated the presence of both CMV infection and matching HLA type. Notes on the study in general: Ex vivo responses were dominated by HLA-C-restricted CMV-specific TCR beta clonotypes.

In the case of this clonotype: What it binds is unknown.

V lost 0 bases, J lost 6 bases, and 23 bases lay in between. Germline-derived CDR1 and CDR2 are LGHDT and YNNKEL (reference sequence). CDR3 size: 19 residues. In TCRdb, the reads were re-called with MiXCR into one record per CDR3 protein. The sample contains tens of thousands of distinct CDR3 sequences, about 40% of which appear only once. The specimen was CD8+ T cells from cultured PBMCs, collected from culture after CMV antigen stimulation. This receptor was taken from a human donor in good health (CMV status not recorded). Some clones in this sample may be carry-over from other donors' samples. The rearrangement uses TRBV3-1 and TRBJ2-2; D tentatively reads TRBD1 or TRBD2 (5 bases each). The CDR3 nucleotides are TGTGCCAGCAGCCAAGAAAGAATAGTCGGACACGGGAATCCCGGGGAGCTGTTTTTT. As protein: CASSQERIVGHGNPGELFF.